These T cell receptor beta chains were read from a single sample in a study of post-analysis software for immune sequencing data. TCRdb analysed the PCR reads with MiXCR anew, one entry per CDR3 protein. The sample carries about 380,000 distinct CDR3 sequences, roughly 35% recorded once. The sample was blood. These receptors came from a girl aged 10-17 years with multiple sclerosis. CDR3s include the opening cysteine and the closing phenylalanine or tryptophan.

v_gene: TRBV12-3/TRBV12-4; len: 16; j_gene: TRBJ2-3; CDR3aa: CASSRRAGRVTDTQYF
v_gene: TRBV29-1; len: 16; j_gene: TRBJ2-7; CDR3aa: CSVGTLGDRVTYEQYF
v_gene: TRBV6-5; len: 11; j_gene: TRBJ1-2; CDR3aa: CASSSEGGYTF
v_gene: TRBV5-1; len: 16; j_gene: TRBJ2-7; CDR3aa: CASSLSFDRASYEQYF
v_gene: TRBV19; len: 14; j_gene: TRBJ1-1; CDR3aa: CASSTSRTGVGAFF
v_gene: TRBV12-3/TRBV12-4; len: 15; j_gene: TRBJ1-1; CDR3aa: CASSETRGLNTEAFF
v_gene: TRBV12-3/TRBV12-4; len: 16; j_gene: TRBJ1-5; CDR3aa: CASSFRQGYSNQPQHF
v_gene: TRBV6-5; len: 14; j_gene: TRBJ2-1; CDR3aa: CASSSTGTGGEQFF
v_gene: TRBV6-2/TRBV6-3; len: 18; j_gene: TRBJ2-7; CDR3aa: CASRRALGLAGAPYEQYF
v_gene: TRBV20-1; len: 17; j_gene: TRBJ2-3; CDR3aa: CSARDRDGTSHTDTQYF
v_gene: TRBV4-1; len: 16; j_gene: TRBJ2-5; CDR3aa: CASSLARTGGVETQYF
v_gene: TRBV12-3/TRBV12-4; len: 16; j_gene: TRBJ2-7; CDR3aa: CASSKWAGTGTYEQYF
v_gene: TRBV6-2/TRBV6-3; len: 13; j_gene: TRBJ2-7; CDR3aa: CASSFAGGYEQYF
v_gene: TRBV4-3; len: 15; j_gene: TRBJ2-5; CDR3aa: CASSPRTGHQETQYF
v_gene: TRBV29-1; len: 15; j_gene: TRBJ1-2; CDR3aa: CSVSHREAAPYGYTF
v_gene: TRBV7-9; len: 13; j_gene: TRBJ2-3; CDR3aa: CASSLRGDDTQYF
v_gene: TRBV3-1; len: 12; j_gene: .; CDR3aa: CAGSQDLDEQYF
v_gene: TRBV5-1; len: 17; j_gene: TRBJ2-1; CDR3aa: CASSLEGRPSSYNEQFF
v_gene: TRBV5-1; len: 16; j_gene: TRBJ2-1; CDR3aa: CASSLGTGLNYNEQFF
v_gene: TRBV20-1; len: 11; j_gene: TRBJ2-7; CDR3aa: CSARWRSEQYF
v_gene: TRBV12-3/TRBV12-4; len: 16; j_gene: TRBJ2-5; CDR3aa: CASSPGGSGPQETQYF
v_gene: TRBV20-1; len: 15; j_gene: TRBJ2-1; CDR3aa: CSARDQSGSYNEQFF
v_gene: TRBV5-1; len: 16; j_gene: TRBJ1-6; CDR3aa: CASSVGAGQRSSPLHF
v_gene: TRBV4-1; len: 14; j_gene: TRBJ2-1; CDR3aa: CASSLSPLSNEQFF
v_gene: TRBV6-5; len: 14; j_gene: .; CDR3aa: CASSPGRLDHEQYF
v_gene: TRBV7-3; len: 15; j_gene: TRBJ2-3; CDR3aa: CASSSSGASTDTQYF
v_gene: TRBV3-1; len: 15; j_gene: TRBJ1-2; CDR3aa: CASSQDHRINYGYTF
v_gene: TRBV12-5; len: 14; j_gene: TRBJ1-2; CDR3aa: CASGLAPYGEGYTF
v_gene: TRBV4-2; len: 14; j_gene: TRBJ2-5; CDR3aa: CASSQDWGGETQYF
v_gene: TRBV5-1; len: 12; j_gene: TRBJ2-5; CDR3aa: CASSGPQETQYF
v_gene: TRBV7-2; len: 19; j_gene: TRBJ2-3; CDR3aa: CASSLAGVEYVARTDTQYF
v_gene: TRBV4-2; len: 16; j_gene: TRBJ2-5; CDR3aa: CASSQVAAGGEETQYF
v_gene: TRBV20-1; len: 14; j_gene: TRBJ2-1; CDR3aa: CSAGGGRGGGEQFF
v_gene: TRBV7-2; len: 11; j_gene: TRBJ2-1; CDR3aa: CASERYNEQFF